Following are 21 T cell receptor beta chains from one sample sequenced in a study of blood T cell repertoires in COVID-19. Produced via immunoSEQ multiplex PCR; TCRdb's table is partial and in-frame only. The sample holds about 410,000 clones, 89% seen once. The sample taken for sequencing was PBMCs or T cells enriched from blood (not recorded which). The receptors were gathered from a woman aged 30 to 39 who had recovered from COVID-19.

The rearrangement uses TRBV7-9 and TRBJ1-2, with D uncertain. CDR3 size: 13 residues. Trimming cost V 4 bases and J 2 bases, with 8 bases left between them. Per germline, CDR1 SEHNR and CDR2 FQNEAQ (reference sequence). This CDR3 is CASSYHTNYGYTF. In DNA form, the CDR3 reads TGTGCCAGCAGCTACCACACCAACTATGGCTACACCTTC.

This rearrangement joins TRBV7-9 to TRBJ1-5, with D possibly matching TRBD1 (6 bases). Trimming pared 5 bases from V and 8 bases from J, leaving 19 bases between. This CDR3 is 15 amino acids long. Germline V gene lookup returns CDR1 SEHNR and CDR2 FQNEAQ (reference sequence). This CDR3 reads CASSRYGPGVEPQHF. The CDR3 region has the DNA TGTGCCAGCAGCCGTTATGGGCCAGGGGTGGAGCCCCAGCATTTT. The full variable domain, rest sourced from reference TRBV7-9 and TRBJ1-5, is DTGVSQNPRHKITKRGQNVTFRCDPISEHNRLYWYRQTLGQGPEFLTYFQNEAQLEKSRLLSDRFSAERPKGSFSTLEIQRTEQGDSAMYLCASSRYGPGVEPQHFGDGTRLSIL.

The chain combines TRBV13 with TRBJ2-5, with 8 nucleotides matching TRBD1. The CDR3 is made up of 17 amino acids. V shed 5 bases and J 0 bases; nucleotides not matched to a gene: 11. Germline loops: CDR1 PRHDT, CDR2 FYEKMQ (reference sequence). In nucleotides, the CDR3 is TGTGCCAGCAGCCCCCTTGGGACAGGAACCTACCAAGAGACCCAGTACTTC. It is translated as CASSPLGTGTYQETQYF.

The chain carries TRBV28 and TRBJ2-1; 10 nucleotides match TRBD2. CDR1 and CDR2 (germline): MDHEN, SYDVKM. V shed 2 bases, J shed 12 bases, and the junction held 13 bases outside the gene matches. CDR3 length: 16 residues. CDR3 sequence: CASSLPKREGRFVQFF. Written as DNA, the CDR3 is TGTGCCAGCAGTTTACCAAAGCGGGAGGGCCGTTTTGTGCAGTTCTTC.

The chain carries TRBV3-1 (or the pseudogene TRBV3-2) and TRBJ1-6; D is unresolved. The CDR3 spans 14 residues. Trimming took off 2 bases at V and 3 bases at J, with 5 bases between the two ends. From germline, CDR1 is LGHDT and CDR2 YNNKEL (reference sequence). The CDR3 DNA follows: TGTGCCAGCAGCCAAATCAGCTATAATTCACCCCTCCACTTT. This sequence encodes CASSQISYNSPLHF.

The chain links TRBV28 to TRBJ2-1, with a weak D call TRBD1 (5 bases). The CDR3 runs 14 residues. The V gene's germline CDR1 is MDHEN and CDR2 SYDVKM. V was pared by 9 bases and J by 0 bases, with 12 bases between. CDR3 region: CASQTESSYNEQFF. In DNA, the CDR3 is TGTGCCAGTCAGACAGAGAGCTCCTACAATGAGCAGTTCTTC. The whole variable domain, remainder taken from reference TRBV28 and TRBJ2-1, is DVKVTQSSRYLVKRTGEKVFLECVQDMDHENMFWYRQDPGLGLRLIYFSYDVKMKEKGDIPEGYSVSREKKERFSLILESASTNQTSMYLCASQTESSYNEQFFGPGTRLTVL.

This clone was recorded once. This chain links TRBV11-2 with TRBJ2-7; unclear D gene. Between the trimmed V and J ends, which lost 1 base and 3 bases, there was a span of 7 bases. The CDR3 totals 13 residues. The germline gives CDR1 SGHAT, CDR2 FQNNGV. The CDR3 reads CASSLGPYYEQYF. Written as DNA, the CDR3 is TGTGCCAGCAGCTTAGGGCCATACTACGAGCAGTACTTC.

This chain joins TRBV4-2 and TRBJ2-1, with 9 nucleotides matching TRBD2. Trimming took 0 bases from V and 7 from J; bases not matched to a gene: 13. The CDR3 extends over 18 amino acids. CDR1 and CDR2 (germline): LGHNA, YNFKEQ. The DNA for the CDR3 is TGTGCCAGCAGCCAAGATTTTGGTGCGGGAGGGCCTCGAAATGAGCAGTTCTTC. This gives the protein CASSQDFGAGGPRNEQFF.

The chain couples TRBV7-2 to TRBJ2-2; 12 nucleotides match TRBD2. The germline V gene has CDR1 SGHTA and CDR2 FQGNSA. Trimming removed 5 bases from V and 6 bases from J; junction bases left unmatched: 10. The CDR3 spans 17 residues. CDR3 DNA sequence: TGTGCCAGCAGCCGGGGGAAACTAGCGGGAGGATCCGGGGAGCTGTTTTTT. Protein sequence: CASSRGKLAGGSGELFF.

V usage is TRBV5-1 and J usage is TRBJ2-3; 14 bases agree with TRBD2. Looked up from germline, CDR1 is SGHRS and CDR2 is YFSETQ. This CDR3 is 16 amino acids long. After removal of 4 bases from V and 12 bases from J, the junction contained 13 bases not matched to a gene. CDR3 nucleotides: TGCGCCAGCAGCCCGGGACTAGCGGGAGTGCGCAGCCCTCAGTATTTT. Translated, it gives CASSPGLAGVRSPQYF.

This clone was seen repeatedly, ten times or more. The chain carries TRBV15 and TRBJ1-5; D might be TRBD1 (6 bases). The CDR3 runs to 14 residues. Germline CDR1 LNHNV, CDR2 YYDKDF (reference sequence). Deletions cut 1 base from V and 4 bases from J, with 8 bases between. The DNA of the CDR3 is TGTGCCACCAGCAGAGGGACAGAAAATCAGCCCCAGCATTTT. This codes for CATSRGTENQPQHF.

The chain has TRBV12-5 and TRBJ1-1, with 7 bases fitting TRBD1. Germline V gene lookup returns CDR1 LGHNT and CDR2 FRNRAP. The junction had 4 bases not matched to a gene; V was cut back by 3 bases and J by 0 bases. This CDR3 region has 15 residues. For the CDR3, the DNA is TGTGCTAGTGGTTTTTTGACAGGGATGAACACTGAAGCTTTCTTT. Translating gives CASGFLTGMNTEAFF.

This clone has only a few counts. This sequence joins TRBV3-1 (or the pseudogene TRBV3-2) and TRBJ1-5; the match to TRBD1 covers 8 bases. The CDR3 length is 15 residues. Trimming took 3 bases from V and 5 from J; bases not matched to a gene: 6. Germline V gene lookup returns CDR1 LGHDT and CDR2 YNNKEL (reference sequence). CDR3 loop: CASSHQDRGDQPQHF. The DNA for the CDR3 is TGTGCCAGCAGCCACCAAGACAGGGGAGATCAGCCCCAGCATTTT.

V usage is TRBV30 and J usage is TRBJ1-2; D not resolved. This CDR3 is built from 11 residues. Germline assignment: CDR1 GTSNPN and CDR2 SVGIG (reference sequence). Trimming took off 2 bases at V and 8 bases at J, with 9 bases between the two ends. The CDR3: CAWSLAWGYTF. In DNA, the CDR3 is TGTGCCTGGAGTTTAGCATGGGGCTACACCTTC.

A word on this clone: A much larger clone differs by one base, so this may be a read error. The sample carries other DNA sequences with the same CDR3. The chain couples TRBV4-1 to TRBJ1-1; a possible D gene is TRBD1 (5 bases). Trimming took 3 bases from V and 3 from J, leaving 11 bases between them. The CDR3 sequence is 14 residues long. Looked up from germline, CDR1 is MGHRA and CDR2 is YSYEKL. For the CDR3, the DNA is TGCGCCAGCAGCCATTCTCAGGGCTACACTGAAGCTTTCTTT. Protein product: CASSHSQGYTEAFF.

The rearrangement joins TRBV19 to TRBJ1-2, with a weak D call TRBD1 (6 bases). Germline loops: CDR1 LNHDA, CDR2 SQIVND (reference sequence). The CDR3 is 16 residues long. V was trimmed by 0 bases and J by 7 bases, leaving 18 bases between them. Written as DNA, the CDR3 is TGTGCCAGTAGTATAGATAGGGGGGGCCCCTGGGGTGGCTACACCTTC. Amino acids: CASSIDRGGPWGGYTF.

The V gene is TRBV5-1, the J gene TRBJ1-1; TRBD1 aligns across 7 bases. CDR1 is SGHRS and CDR2 is YFSETQ in the germline V gene. V shed 7 bases, J shed 0 bases, and the junction held 12 bases outside the gene matches. The CDR3 extends over 16 amino acids. DNA of the CDR3: TGCGCCAGCCGCGCTGGGGCAGGGGGTATGAACACTGAAGCTTTCTTT. Protein: CASRAGAGGMNTEAFF.

This rearrangement joins TRBV9 to TRBJ2-7; 12 bases map to TRBD2. The CDR3 contains 15 residues. Germline lookup yields CDR1 SGDLS and CDR2 YYNGEE. V gave up 2 bases and J gave up 3 bases; unmatched junction bases: 3. CDR3 sequence: CASSVGLAGNYEQYF. The CDR3 nucleotides read TGTGCCAGCAGCGTCGGACTAGCGGGAAACTACGAGCAGTACTTC.

CDR3 loop: CSVVRSNNYGYTF. The CDR3 bases are TGCAGCGTTGTCAGGTCGAATAACTATGGCTACACCTTC. The chain combines TRBV29-1 with TRBJ1-2, with unresolved D. There are 13 residues in the CDR3. CDR1 is SQVTM and CDR2 is ANQGSEA in the germline V gene. The V end lost 4 bases, the J end lost 1 base, and 10 bases lay between the germline ends.

The chain couples TRBV4-2 to TRBJ1-2; TRBD1 matches 7 bases. Trimming removed 2 bases from V and 3 bases from J; junction bases left unmatched: 12. The length of the CDR3 is 17 residues. CDR1 is LGHNA, CDR2 YNFKEQ, per germline. CDR3 residues: CASSQLPPRTGDYGYTF. In nucleotides, the CDR3 is TGTGCCAGCAGCCAACTCCCCCCTAGAACAGGGGACTATGGCTACACCTTC.

This clone was recorded only once. The chain uses TRBV11-2 and TRBJ1-6; D is undetermined. There are 14 residues in the CDR3. Germline values: CDR1 SGHAT, CDR2 FQNNGV. V was clipped by 3 bases and J by 8 bases, with 11 bases between them. CDR3 amino acids: CASSFIARDSPLHF. In DNA form, the CDR3 reads TGTGCCAGCAGCTTCATAGCGAGGGATTCACCCCTCCACTTT.